Listed here are 22 T cell receptor beta chains from one sample, sequenced in a study of blood T cell repertoires in COVID-19. Repertoires were generated with immunoSEQ multiplex PCR, while TCRdb's copy carries only in-frame clones and drops some. The table records a few hundred thousand clones, approximately 90% of them present only once. The sequenced material came from peripheral blood. Receptor source: a man aged 18 to 30 with active or convalescent COVID-19.

This rearrangement joins TRBV5-1 to TRBJ1-6, with D perhaps TRBD1 (5 bases). The germline V gene encodes CDR1 SGHRS and CDR2 YFSETQ. Trimming shortened V by 0 bases and J by 0 bases, and 10 bases separated the two germline ends. This CDR3 region has 17 residues. In nucleotides, the CDR3 is TGCGCCAGCAGCTTGGGGACAACTGGCTCCTATAATTCACCCCTCCACTTT. Amino acids: CASSLGTTGSYNSPLHF.

The gene calls are TRBV15 and TRBJ1-6; D may be TRBD1 (5 bases). The CDR3 runs to 18 residues. The germline CDR1 and CDR2 sequences are LNHNV and YYDKDF (reference sequence). Between the trimmed V and J ends, which lost 5 bases and 10 bases, there was a span of 27 bases. The CDR3 DNA reads as TGTGCCACCAGCGGAACGGGGGGAAGCCAAGGACTACTATCACCCCTCCACTTT. Encoded protein: CATSGTGGSQGLLSPLHF.

In nucleotides, the CDR3 is TGCGCCAGCAGCTTGGTACCGGGCTCCTATAATTCACCCCTCCACTTT. This gives the protein CASSLVPGSYNSPLHF. The chain combines TRBV5-1 with TRBJ1-6; D ambiguous. Trimming took off 0 bases at V and 0 bases at J, with 7 bases between the two ends. The CDR3 loop spans 16 amino acids. Germline V gene sequence: CDR1 SGHRS, CDR2 YFSETQ.

The chain recombines TRBV6-2 or TRBV6-3 with TRBJ2-3; 7 positions match TRBD1. V shed 5 bases, J shed 6 bases, and the junction held 8 bases outside the gene matches. The CDR3 is 14 amino acids. Germline-derived CDR1 and CDR2 are MNHEY and SVGEGT. The CDR3 DNA follows: TGTGCCAGCAGTCGACAGGGCTCAGCGGATACGCAGTATTTT. This gives the protein CASSRQGSADTQYF.

The chain links TRBV7-2 to TRBJ2-7; 11 bases fit TRBD2. The CDR3 extends over 15 amino acids. CDR1 and CDR2 from the germline V gene are SGHTA and FQGNSA. The junction had 5 bases not matched to a gene; V was cut back by 5 bases and J by 2 bases. CDR3 DNA sequence: TGTGCCAGCAGCCATAGCGGGGGGGCAACCTACGAGCAGTACTTC. Translating it yields CASSHSGGATYEQYF.

The chain recombines TRBV28 with TRBJ1-6; D uncertain. The length of the CDR3 is 11 residues. V was pared by 8 bases and J by 8 bases, with 7 bases between. Germline-derived CDR1 and CDR2 are MDHEN and SYDVKM. CDR3 DNA sequence: TGTGCCAGCTCCTCGGATTCACCCCTCCACTTT. Amino acids: CASSSDSPLHF.

The chain is built from TRBV7-9 and TRBJ1-6; the match to TRBD1 covers 7 bases. The CDR3 has 16 amino acids. Germline V CDR1 and CDR2: SEHNR, FQNEAQ (reference sequence). The J segment lost 10 bases and the V segment lost 1 base, leaving 10 bases of the junction unmatched. CDR3 sequence (DNA): TGTGCCAGCAGCTTAGGGGGTGACAGGGCGCGATCACCCCTCCACTTT. Translated, it gives CASSLGGDRARSPLHF.

The chain is built from TRBV9 and TRBJ2-1; D might be TRBD2 (6 bases). Germline V gives CDR1 SGDLS, CDR2 YYNGEE. CDR3 size: 13 residues. V lost 4 bases, J lost 8 bases, and 13 bases lay in between. The CDR3 DNA is TGTGCCAGCAGCCCTACTAGCAGGCATGAGCAGTTCTTC. Translating it yields CASSPTSRHEQFF.

This clone has more than one count but fewer than ten. V is TRBV28 and J is TRBJ1-1; TRBD1 matches 8 bases. J lost 7 bases, V lost 6 bases, and 10 bases had no gene match. Germline CDR1 MDHEN, CDR2 SYDVKM. The CDR3 length is 14 residues. The CDR3 loop reads CASRPPRQGFEAFF. The CDR3, as DNA: TGTGCCAGCAGACCTCCCCGACAGGGGTTTGAAGCTTTCTTT.

The CDR3, as DNA: TGTGCCAGCAGCCGCACAACAGGGGTTCAAGCTTTCTTT. This translates into CASSRTTGVQAFF. The V call is TRBV9, the J call TRBJ1-1; TRBD1 agrees at 7 bases. The germline V gene encodes CDR1 SGDLS and CDR2 YYNGEE. Losses at the gene ends were 4 bases for V and 9 bases for J; bases not matched to a gene: 9. This CDR3 has 13 residues.

The V call is TRBV10-3, the J call TRBJ2-1; TRBD2 matches at 8 bases. CDR1 and CDR2 (germline): ENHRY, SYGVKD. The CDR3 length is 16 residues. J was trimmed by 4 bases and V by 2 bases; bases with no gene match: 7. CDR3: CAISEVAGTSYNEQFF. Written as DNA, the CDR3 is TGTGCCATCAGTGAGGTTGCCGGGACTAGTTACAATGAGCAGTTCTTC.

This chain uses TRBV7-9 with TRBJ2-1; 14 bases are a match to TRBD2. Germline assignment: CDR1 SEHNR and CDR2 FQNEAQ (reference sequence). This CDR3 region has 15 residues. Losses at the gene ends were 5 bases for V and 6 bases for J; bases not matched to a gene: 3. The CDR3 region is CASSPGTSGGNEQFF. The CDR3 DNA follows: TGTGCCAGCAGCCCCGGGACTAGCGGGGGCAATGAGCAGTTCTTC. Supplemented by reference TRBV7-9 and TRBJ2-1, the full variable domain reads DTGVSQNPRHKITKRGQNVTFRCDPISEHNRLYWYRQTLGQGPEFLTYFQNEAQLEKSRLLSDRFSAERPKGSFSTLEIQRTEQGDSAMYLCASSPGTSGGNEQFFGPGTRLTVL.

The chain joins TRBV6-6 to TRBJ1-2; a weak D match, TRBD1 (6 bases). CDR3 length: 12 residues. Looked up from germline, CDR1 is MNHNY and CDR2 is SVGAGI (reference sequence). V was trimmed by 4 bases and J by 8 bases, leaving 11 bases between them. The CDR3: CASSSTGRGYTF. CDR3 DNA sequence: TGTGCCAGCAGTTCTACAGGGCGGGGCTACACCTTC.

The V and J genes are TRBV19 and TRBJ2-7; 9 bases are a match to TRBD1. Germline V gene sequence: CDR1 LNHDA, CDR2 SQIVND (reference sequence). Trimming cost V 1 base and J 5 bases; bases outside gene matches: 12. The CDR3 contains 17 residues. CDR3 residues: CASSIVHPSGQGDEQYF. The DNA of the CDR3 is TGTGCCAGTAGTATAGTTCACCCATCGGGACAGGGAGACGAGCAGTACTTC.

The rearrangement links TRBV19 to TRBJ2-3; 10 bases map to TRBD1. Germline V CDR1 and CDR2: LNHDA, SQIVND (reference sequence). Trimming cost V 8 bases and J 3 bases; bases outside gene matches: 2. The CDR3 runs 13 residues. The CDR3 nucleotides read TGTGCCAGTGGGGACAGGGGTACAGATACGCAGTATTTT. Its protein product is CASGDRGTDTQYF.

This rearrangement joins TRBV28 to TRBJ1-6; D remains unclear. V was cut by 4 bases and J by 0 bases, with 16 bases left in between. This CDR3 is 18 amino acids long. Germline lookup yields CDR1 MDHEN and CDR2 SYDVKM. The CDR3 region is CASSSPRSAGSYNSPLHF. The CDR3 DNA follows: TGTGCCAGCAGTTCACCCCGGTCCGCGGGCTCCTATAATTCACCCCTCCACTTT.

Worth noting for this clone: Other DNA variants within this sample encode the same CDR3. V gene TRBV18 combines with J gene TRBJ1-5; no clear D gene. Germline lookup yields CDR1 KGHSH and CDR2 LQKENI. This CDR3 region has 12 residues. V shed 0 bases and J shed 7 bases, with 4 bases lying between them. The CDR3 sequence is CASSPPGQPQHF. The CDR3 DNA sequence: TGTGCCAGCTCACCACCCGGGCAGCCCCAGCATTTT.

This chain links TRBV7-2 with TRBJ1-2, with D possibly matching TRBD1 (5 bases). Germline CDR1 reads SGHTA; CDR2 reads FQGNSA. Trimming shortened V by 5 bases and J by 8 bases, and 12 bases separated the two germline ends. This CDR3 is 12 amino acids long. CDR3 bases: TGTGCCAGCAGCAGGGGAGGTTGGGGCTACACCTTC. Protein product: CASSRGGWGYTF.

The count of this clone is one. The rearrangement links TRBV3-1 (or the pseudogene TRBV3-2) to TRBJ2-1; D is uncertain. V shed 0 bases and J shed 0 bases, with 6 bases lying between them. CDR3 length: 15 residues. The germline CDR1 and CDR2 sequences are LGHDT and YNNKEL (reference sequence). As DNA, the CDR3 is TGTGCCAGCAGCCAAGACACATTCTCCTACAATGAGCAGTTCTTC. Its translation is CASSQDTFSYNEQFF.

The chain has TRBV7-8 and TRBJ2-7, with D possibly being TRBD2 (5 bases). The CDR3 contains 16 residues. The V end was cut by 2 bases, the J end by 0 bases, with 14 bases between. CDR1 is SGHVS, CDR2 FQNEAQ, per germline. The DNA of the CDR3 is TGTGCCAGCAGCTTATGGAGTTTGGGGAGCTCCTACGAGCAGTACTTC. It encodes CASSLWSLGSSYEQYF.

This chain connects TRBV9 to TRBJ2-3; 7 positions match TRBD2. This CDR3 is 16 amino acids long. Germline V gives CDR1 SGDLS, CDR2 YYNGEE. After removal of 4 bases from V and 0 bases from J, the junction contained 8 bases not matched to a gene. CDR3 DNA sequence: TGTGCCAGCAGCACAATTGTCGGGGGGAGCACAGATACGCAGTATTTT. It yields the protein CASSTIVGGSTDTQYF. The complete variable domain, with remaining parts taken from reference TRBV9 and TRBJ2-3, reads DSGVTQTPKHLITATGQRVTLRCSPRSGDLSVYWYQQSLDQGLQFLIQYYNGEERAKGNILERFSAQQFPDLHSELNLSSLELGDSALYFCASSTIVGGSTDTQYFGPGTRLTVL.

This clone was seen only once. The chain carries TRBV15 and TRBJ2-5; D unresolved. Trimming removed 1 base at V and 5 bases at J, with 5 bases between. The CDR3 is 12 amino acids. From germline, CDR1 is LNHNV and CDR2 YYDKDF (reference sequence). The CDR3 DNA follows: TGTGCCACCAGCAGAGTAGAGGAGACCCAGTACTTC. This gives the protein CATSRVEETQYF.